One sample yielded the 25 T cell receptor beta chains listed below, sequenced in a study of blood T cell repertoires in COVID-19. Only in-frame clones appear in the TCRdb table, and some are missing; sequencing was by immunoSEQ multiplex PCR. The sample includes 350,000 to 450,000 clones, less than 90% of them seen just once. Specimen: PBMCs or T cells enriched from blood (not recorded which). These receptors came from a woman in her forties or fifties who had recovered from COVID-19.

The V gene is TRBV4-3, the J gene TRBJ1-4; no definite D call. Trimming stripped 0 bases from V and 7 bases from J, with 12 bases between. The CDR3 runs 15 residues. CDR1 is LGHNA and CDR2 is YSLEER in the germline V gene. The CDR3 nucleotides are TGCGCCAGCAGCCAAGATTGGAGGGAGGGTGAAAAACTGTTTTTT. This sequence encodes CASSQDWREGEKLFF.

CDR3: CASTPRASYYGYTF. As DNA, the CDR3 is TGTGCCAGCACCCCGAGGGCGTCTTACTATGGCTACACCTTC. The chain recombines TRBV6-5 with TRBJ1-2; D is ambiguous. Trimming pared 7 bases from V and 3 bases from J, leaving 15 bases between. Germline V gene lookup returns CDR1 MNHEY and CDR2 SVGAGI. The CDR3 consists of 14 residues.

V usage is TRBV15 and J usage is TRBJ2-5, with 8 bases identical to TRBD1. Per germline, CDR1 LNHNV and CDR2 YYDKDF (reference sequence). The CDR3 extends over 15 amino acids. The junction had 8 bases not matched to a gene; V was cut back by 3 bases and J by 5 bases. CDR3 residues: CATSSGQGFGETQYF. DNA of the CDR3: TGTGCCACCAGCAGTGGACAGGGTTTTGGGGAGACCCAGTACTTC.

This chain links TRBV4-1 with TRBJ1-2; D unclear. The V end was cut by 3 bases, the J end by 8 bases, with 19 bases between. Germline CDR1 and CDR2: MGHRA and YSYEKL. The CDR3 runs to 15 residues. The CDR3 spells CASSHTAGAVVGYTF. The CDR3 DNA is TGCGCCAGCAGCCACACGGCGGGTGCTGTCGTCGGCTACACCTTC.

The CDR3 spells CASSQGGGKGPGNTIYF. The CDR3 coding sequence is TGCGCCAGCAGCCAAGGTGGGGGGAAAGGGCCTGGAAACACCATATATTTT. The V call is TRBV4-1, the J call TRBJ1-3; D may be TRBD1 (5 bases). Looked up from germline, CDR1 is MGHRA and CDR2 is YSYEKL. The CDR3 is 17 amino acids. Trimming took off 1 base at V and 2 bases at J, with 15 bases between the two ends.

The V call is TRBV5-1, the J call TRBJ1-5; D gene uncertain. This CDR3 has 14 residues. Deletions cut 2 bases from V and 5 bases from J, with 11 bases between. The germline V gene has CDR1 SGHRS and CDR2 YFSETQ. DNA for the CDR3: TGCGCCAGCAGCTTCGGGTCGGGTGATCAGCCCCAGCATTTT. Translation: CASSFGSGDQPQHF.

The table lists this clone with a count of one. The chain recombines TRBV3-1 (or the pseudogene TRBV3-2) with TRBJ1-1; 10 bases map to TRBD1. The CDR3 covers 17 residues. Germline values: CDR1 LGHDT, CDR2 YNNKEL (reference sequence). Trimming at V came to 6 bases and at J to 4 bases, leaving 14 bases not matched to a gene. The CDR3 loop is CASRPVDRGLRGTEAFF. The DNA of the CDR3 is TGTGCCAGCAGGCCGGTCGACAGGGGGCTGAGGGGCACTGAAGCTTTCTTT.

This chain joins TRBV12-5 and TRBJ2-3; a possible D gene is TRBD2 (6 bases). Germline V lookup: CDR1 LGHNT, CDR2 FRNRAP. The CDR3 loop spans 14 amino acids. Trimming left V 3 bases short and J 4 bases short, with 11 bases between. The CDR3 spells CASGFHSGADTQYF. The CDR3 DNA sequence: TGTGCTAGTGGTTTTCACTCGGGAGCAGATACGCAGTATTTT.

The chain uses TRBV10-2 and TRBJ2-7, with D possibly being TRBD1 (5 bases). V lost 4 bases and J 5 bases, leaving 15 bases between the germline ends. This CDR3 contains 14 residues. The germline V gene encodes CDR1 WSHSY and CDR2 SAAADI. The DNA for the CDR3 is TGCGCCAGCAGTGTTTCAGGGCAGGCCCACGAGCAGTACTTC. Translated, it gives CASSVSGQAHEQYF.

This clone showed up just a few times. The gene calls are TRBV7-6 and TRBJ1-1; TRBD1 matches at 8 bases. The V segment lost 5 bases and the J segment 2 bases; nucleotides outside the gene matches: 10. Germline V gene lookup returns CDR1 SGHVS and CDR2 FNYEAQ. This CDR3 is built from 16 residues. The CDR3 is CASSLGQGGGNTEAFF. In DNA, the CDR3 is TGTGCCAGCAGCCTCGGACAGGGAGGGGGTAACACTGAAGCTTTCTTT.

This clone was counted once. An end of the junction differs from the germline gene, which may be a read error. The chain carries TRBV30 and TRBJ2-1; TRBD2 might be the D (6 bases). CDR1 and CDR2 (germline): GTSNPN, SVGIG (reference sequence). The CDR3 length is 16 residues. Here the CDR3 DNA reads TGTGCCTGGAGTGTAAGGGGACTCTCGGGGTACAATAAGCAGTTCTTC. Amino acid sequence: CAWSVRGLSGYNKQFF. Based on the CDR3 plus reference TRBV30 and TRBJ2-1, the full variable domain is SQTIHQWPATLVQPVGSPLSLECTVEGTSNPNLYWYRQAAGRGLQLLFYSVGIGQISSEVPQNLSASRPQDRQFILSSKKLLLSDSGFYLCAWSVRGLSGYNKQFFGPGTRLTVL.

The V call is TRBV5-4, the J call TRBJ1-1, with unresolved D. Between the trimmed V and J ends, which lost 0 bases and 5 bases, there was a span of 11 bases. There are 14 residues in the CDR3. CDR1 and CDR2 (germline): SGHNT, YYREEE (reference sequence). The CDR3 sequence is CASSLASRGTEAFF. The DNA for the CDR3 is TGTGCCAGCAGCTTGGCCAGTAGAGGGACTGAAGCTTTCTTT.

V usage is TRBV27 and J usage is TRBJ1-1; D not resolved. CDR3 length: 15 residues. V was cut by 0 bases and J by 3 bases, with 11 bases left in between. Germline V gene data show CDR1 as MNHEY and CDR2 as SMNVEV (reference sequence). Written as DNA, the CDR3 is TGTGCCAGCAGTTTATCCTCGGGTACGCACACTGAAGCTTTCTTT. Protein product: CASSLSSGTHTEAFF.

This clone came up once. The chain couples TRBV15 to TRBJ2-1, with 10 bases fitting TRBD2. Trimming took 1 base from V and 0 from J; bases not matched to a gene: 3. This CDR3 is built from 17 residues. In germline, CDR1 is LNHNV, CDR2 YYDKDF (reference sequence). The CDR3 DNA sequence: TGTGCCACCAGCAGAGTGGCTAGCGGGAGCTCCTACAATGAGCAGTTCTTC. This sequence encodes CATSRVASGSSYNEQFF.

The CDR3 region is CASSSGLAGRGQETQYF. The CDR3 DNA follows: TGTGCCAGCAGCTCGGGACTAGCGGGGAGGGGACAAGAGACCCAGTACTTC. J is TRBJ2-5 and V is TRBV11-3; 13 bases map to TRBD2. The CDR3 loop spans 17 amino acids. V lost 4 bases to trimming and J lost 2 bases; unmatched junction nucleotides: 7. Germline V gene data show CDR1 as SGHNT and CDR2 as YENEEA.

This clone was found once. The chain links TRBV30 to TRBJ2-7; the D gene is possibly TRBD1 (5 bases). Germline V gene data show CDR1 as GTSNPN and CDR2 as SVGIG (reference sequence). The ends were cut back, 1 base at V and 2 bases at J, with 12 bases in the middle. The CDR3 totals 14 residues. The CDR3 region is CAWSEGTGTYEQYF. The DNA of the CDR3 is TGTGCCTGGAGTGAGGGCACAGGTACCTACGAGCAGTACTTC.

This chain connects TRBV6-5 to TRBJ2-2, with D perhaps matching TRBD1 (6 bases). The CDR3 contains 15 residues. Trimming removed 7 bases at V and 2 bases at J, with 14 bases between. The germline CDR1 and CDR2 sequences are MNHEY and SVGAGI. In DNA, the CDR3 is TGTGCCAGCACTCCAGGGGTAGGAAACACCGGGGAGCTGTTTTTT. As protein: CASTPGVGNTGELFF.

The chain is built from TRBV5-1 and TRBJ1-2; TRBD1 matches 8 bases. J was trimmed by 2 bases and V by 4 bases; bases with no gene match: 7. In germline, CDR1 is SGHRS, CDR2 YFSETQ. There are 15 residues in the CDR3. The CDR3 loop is CASSPGGAVNYGYTF. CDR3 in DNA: TGCGCCAGCAGCCCAGGGGGCGCGGTGAACTATGGCTACACCTTC.

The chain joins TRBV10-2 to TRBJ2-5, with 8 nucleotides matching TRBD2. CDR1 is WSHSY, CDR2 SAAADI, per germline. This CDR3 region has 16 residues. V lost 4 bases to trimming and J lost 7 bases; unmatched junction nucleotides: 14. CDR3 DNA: TGCGCCAGCAGTGTTGGAAGCGGGGGAGCCAGGGGGACCCAGTACTTC. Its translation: CASSVGSGGARGTQYF.

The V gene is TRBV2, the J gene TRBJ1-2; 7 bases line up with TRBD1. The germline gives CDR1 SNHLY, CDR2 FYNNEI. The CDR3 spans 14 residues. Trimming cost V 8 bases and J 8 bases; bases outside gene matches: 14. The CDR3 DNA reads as TGTGCCAGCGGCCTGGGACAGACCCTAGGGGGCTACACCTTC. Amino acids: CASGLGQTLGGYTF.

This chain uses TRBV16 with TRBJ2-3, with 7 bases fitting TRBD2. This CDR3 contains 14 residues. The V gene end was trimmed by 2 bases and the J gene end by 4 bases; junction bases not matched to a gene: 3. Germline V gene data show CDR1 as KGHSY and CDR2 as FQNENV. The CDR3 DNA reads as TGTGCCAGCAGCCAAGCGGGAGTGTCAGATACGCAGTATTTT. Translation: CASSQAGVSDTQYF.

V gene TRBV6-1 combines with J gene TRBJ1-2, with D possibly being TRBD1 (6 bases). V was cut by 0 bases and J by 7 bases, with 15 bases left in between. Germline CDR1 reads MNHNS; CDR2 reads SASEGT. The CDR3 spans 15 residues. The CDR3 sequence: CASSEARQARGGYTF. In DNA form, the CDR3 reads TGTGCCAGCAGTGAAGCAAGACAGGCCAGAGGTGGCTACACCTTC.

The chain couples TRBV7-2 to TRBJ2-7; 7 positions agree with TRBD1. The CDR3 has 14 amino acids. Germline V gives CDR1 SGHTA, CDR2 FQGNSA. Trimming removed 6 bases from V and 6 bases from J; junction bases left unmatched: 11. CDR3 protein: CASRHPGQSSEQYF. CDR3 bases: TGTGCCAGCAGGCATCCGGGACAGTCCAGCGAGCAGTACTTC.

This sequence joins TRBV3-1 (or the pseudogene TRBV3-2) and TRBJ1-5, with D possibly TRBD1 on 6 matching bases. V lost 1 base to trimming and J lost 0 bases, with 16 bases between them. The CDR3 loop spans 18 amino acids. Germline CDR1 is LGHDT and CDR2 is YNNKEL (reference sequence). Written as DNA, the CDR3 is TGTGCCAGCAGCCAAGGTCCGGGACAAGGATCTAGCAATCAGCCCCAGCATTTT. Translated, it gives CASSQGPGQGSSNQPQHF.

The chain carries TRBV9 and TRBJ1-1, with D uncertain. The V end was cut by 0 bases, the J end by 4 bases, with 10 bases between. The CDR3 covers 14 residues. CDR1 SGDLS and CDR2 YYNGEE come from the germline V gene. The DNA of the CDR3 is TGTGCCAGCAGCGTAGCACAGTATGGCACTGAAGCTTTCTTT. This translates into CASSVAQYGTEAFF.